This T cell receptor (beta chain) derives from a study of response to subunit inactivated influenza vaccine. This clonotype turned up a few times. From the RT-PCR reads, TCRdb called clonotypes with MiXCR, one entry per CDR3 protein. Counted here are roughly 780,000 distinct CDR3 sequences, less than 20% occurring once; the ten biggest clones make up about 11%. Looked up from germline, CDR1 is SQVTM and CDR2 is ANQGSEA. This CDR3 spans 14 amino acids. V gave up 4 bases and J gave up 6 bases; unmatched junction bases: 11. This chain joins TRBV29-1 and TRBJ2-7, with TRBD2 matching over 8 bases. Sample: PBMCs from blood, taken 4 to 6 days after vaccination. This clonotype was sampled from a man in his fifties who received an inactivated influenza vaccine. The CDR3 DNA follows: TGCAGCGTTGCCCCTACTAGCGGCACCCCCGAGCAGTACTTC. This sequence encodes CSVAPTSGTPEQYF.